The rows below give T cell receptor beta chains drawn from one sample of a study of T cells in tuberculosis. The protocol was immunoSEQ multiplex PCR, while the TCRdb copy is restricted to in-frame clones and leaves out a portion. The sample contains about 29,000 clones, 85% to 95% of which appear only once. The sequenced sample consisted of PBMCs. The receptors were gathered from a donor aged 10-29 years with latent tuberculosis or without tuberculosis infection. Each CDR3 is given without its conserved first and last residue. Fields, in order: J gene, D gene, V gene, CDR3 protein. A D gene is named only where the DNA matches it firmly.

TRBJ1-5 | TRBD1 | TRBV28 | ASRTTGGESDQPQH
TRBJ1-5 | TRBD1 | TRBV7-2 | ASSPDRGPGQPQH
TRBJ1-1 | TRBD1 | TRBV18 | ASSQGARGTEAF
TRBJ2-5 | TRBD2 | TRBV2 | ASSEIASGQTQY
TRBJ2-3 | TRBD2 | TRBV6-1 | ASSDIAGYTDTQY
TRBJ1-1 | NA | TRBV10-3 | AISELAGDTEAF
TRBJ1-3 | NA | TRBV12-2 | ASRHGNTIY
TRBJ1-5 | NA | TRBV5-1 | ASSIDSPNQPQH
TRBJ1-5 | TRBD1 | TRBV6-4 | AITPSGTGENQPQH
TRBJ2-1 | NA | TRBV19 | ASSIEAVSYNEQF
TRBJ2-2 | TRBD2 | TRBV4-2 | ASSQDVAGETGELF
TRBJ1-2 | NA | TRBV19 | ASSPQGWNGYT
TRBJ2-5 | NA | TRBV6-5 | ASRGALGQETQY
NA | NA | TRBV4-2 | ASSQDSDFYYEQY
TRBJ2-3 | NA | TRBV23-1 | ASSPLQRCTDTQY
TRBJ2-7 | TRBD2 | TRBV18 | ASSPTNVYTSGVEQY
TRBJ2-1 | NA | TRBV9 | ASSVGSGTYNEQF
TRBJ1-2 | NA | TRBV4-2 | ASSQAGRGDGYT
TRBJ2-7 | TRBD2 | TRBV7-2 | ASSLKVQGLAGAYEQY
TRBJ1-1 | NA | TRBV28 | ASTQLPGWPEAF
TRBJ1-2 | NA | TRBV25-1 | ASSVTGSGIDGYT
TRBJ1-1 | NA | TRBV6-6 | ASSYGGGQRDEAF
TRBJ2-5 | NA | TRBV29-1 | SVLRGQETQY
TRBJ2-7 | NA | TRBV4-1 | ASSQVLGGPYEQY
TRBJ2-5 | NA | TRBV29-1 | SVDPNQETQY
TRBJ2-7 | TRBD2 | TRBV5-1 | ASSLGGGGEQY
TRBJ1-1 | TRBD1 | TRBV5-1 | ASSWGQENTEAF
TRBJ2-1 | NA | TRBV10-1 | ASSPFRRGNNEQF
TRBJ2-3 | NA | TRBV5-1 | ASSSQISTDTQY
TRBJ2-3 | TRBD2 | TRBV19 | ASSIGTSRL
TRBJ2-2 | TRBD1 | TRBV19 | ASNQGDTGELF
TRBJ2-3 | NA | TRBV9 | ASSHQRTDTDMQY
TRBJ2-5 | NA | TRBV4-1 | ASSQTFRETQY
TRBJ2-7 | NA | TRBV18 | ASSPPGRGNEQY
TRBJ1-2 | NA | TRBV5-4 | ASSSLTANYGYT
TRBJ1-2 | NA | TRBV5-1 | ASADSTYGYT
TRBJ2-1 | TRBD2 | TRBV15 | ATSDSGTSGAQYNEQF
TRBJ2-1 | TRBD2 | TRBV25-1 | ASSFQRGGQF
TRBJ2-7 | NA | TRBV18 | ASSPRGGDLYEQY
TRBJ2-2 | NA | TRBV30 | AWSVRVTNTGELF
TRBJ2-4 | NA | TRBV5-1 | ASSPGVTVLAKNIQY
TRBJ2-1 | TRBD2 | TRBV6-4 | ASGTSGGAYNEQF
TRBJ1-4 | NA | TRBV6-5 | ASSYGTVGEKLF
TRBJ2-3 | NA | TRBV19 | ATSGTYTDTQY
TRBJ2-7 | NA | TRBV28 | ASSLSADYEQY
TRBJ1-2 | NA | TRBV15 | ATSLDKTGPYGYT
TRBJ2-3 | NA | TRBV27 | ASRTVRAPTDTQY
TRBJ1-6 | NA | TRBV2 | ASSAPSPLH
TRBJ2-7 | TRBD2 | TRBV25-1 | ASSGQRGREQY